The sequence of this T cell receptor beta chain was determined in a study of blood T cells in healthy people across ages. Study results and limitations: There were more naive CD4+ cells and higher diversity in long-lived donors than in aged donors.

This CDR3 region has 17 residues. After removal of 0 bases from V and 7 bases from J, the junction contained 9 bases not matched to a gene. The germline gives CDR1 LGHNA, CDR2 YSLEER. Ranging in age from roughly 6 to 90, the donors were healthy Caucasian individuals from Russia. This clonotype has just a few counts. Antigen: not known. The authors ran a second PCR of about 6 to 11 cycles using a sample-barcoded 5' primer and a J-beta primer mix. Each cDNA was tagged by a template-switch adaptor containing 12 random nucleotides. TCRdb re-analysed the 5' RACE reads in MiXCR, keeping a single row per CDR3 protein. The repertoire consists of 1.5 million to 2 million distinct CDR3 sequences, with approximately 30% occurring once and the leading ten covering approximately 7.7%.

The V call is TRBV4-3, the J call TRBJ2-1; 10 bases map to TRBD2. Sequenced material: blood. The receptor was isolated from a woman aged 25 to 45 in good health. Written as DNA, the CDR3 is TGCGCCAGCAGCCAAGACTCTAGCGGGAGCACCTGGAATGAGCAGTTCTTC. It is translated as CASSQDSSGSTWNEQFF.